These 24 T cell receptor beta chains originate from one sample sequenced in a study of blood T cell repertoires in COVID-19. Assay: immunoSEQ multiplex PCR; the TCRdb copy retains only in-frame clones and omits some. The repertoire holds around 78,000 clones, with 88% as singletons. The sample comprised peripheral blood. The receptors were gathered from a human donor in a cohort sampled during active COVID-19.

The chain recombines TRBV9 with TRBJ2-3, with D maybe TRBD1 (5 bases). Germline V gene lookup returns CDR1 SGDLS and CDR2 YYNGEE. The CDR3 runs to 13 residues. Trimming took off 4 bases at V and 6 bases at J, with 12 bases between the two ends. CDR3 sequence (DNA): TGTGCCAGCAGCCCTACCCGACAGGATACGCAGTATTTT. It specifies CASSPTRQDTQYF.

The chain is built from TRBV11-3 and TRBJ2-2; D perhaps matches TRBD2 (5 bases). Germline V lookup: CDR1 SGHNT, CDR2 YENEEA. The V end lost 0 bases, the J end lost 2 bases, and 10 bases lay between the germline ends. This CDR3 has 16 residues. In DNA form, the CDR3 reads TGTGCCAGCAGCTTAGATCGGCTAGCAAACACCGGGGAGCTGTTTTTT. It yields the protein CASSLDRLANTGELFF.

The V call is TRBV6-2 or TRBV6-3, the J call TRBJ1-2; the match to TRBD1 covers 7 bases. The CDR3 has 14 amino acids. Unmatched junction bases numbered 6, after V lost 6 bases and J lost 2 bases. Germline V gene data show CDR1 as MNHEY and CDR2 as SVGEGT. The CDR3 reads CASSLGQPNYGYTF. In DNA, the CDR3 is TGTGCCAGCAGCCTGGGACAGCCGAACTATGGCTACACCTTC.

The J gene is TRBJ1-5, the V gene TRBV2; 10 positions agree with TRBD1. The CDR3 is made up of 19 amino acids. The germline CDR1 and CDR2 sequences are SNHLY and FYNNEI. Losses at the gene ends were 2 bases for V and 6 bases for J; bases not matched to a gene: 16. This CDR3 reads CASSERTGQGLGTGQPQHF. The CDR3 DNA reads as TGTGCCAGCAGTGAAAGAACGGGACAGGGGCTGGGTACAGGTCAGCCCCAGCATTTT.

This chain joins TRBV12-5 and TRBJ1-4; no definite D call. CDR1 and CDR2 from the germline V gene are LGHNT and FRNRAP. With 5 bases removed from V and 1 base from J, the gap between germline ends came to 11 bases. This CDR3 is 15 amino acids long. In nucleotides, the CDR3 is TGTGCTAGTGGTCCCCCCAGTTTAACTAATGAAAAACTGTTTTTT. Its protein is CASGPPSLTNEKLFF.

There are a few counts of this clone. The V call is TRBV28, the J call TRBJ1-2; 7 bases match TRBD1. The V gene's germline CDR1 is MDHEN and CDR2 SYDVKM. V gave up 1 base and J gave up 8 bases; unmatched junction bases: 7. The CDR3 covers 14 residues. The CDR3 sequence: CASSLSEGAGGYTF. CDR3 in DNA: TGTGCCAGCAGTTTATCAGAGGGGGCAGGGGGCTACACCTTC.

The chain is built from TRBV6-5 and TRBJ1-1; D not resolved. Germline assignment: CDR1 MNHEY and CDR2 SVGAGI. V was cut by 4 bases and J by 0 bases, with 6 bases left in between. The CDR3 consists of 13 residues. The CDR3: CASSSTVNTEAFF. CDR3 sequence (DNA): TGTGCCAGCAGTTCCACGGTGAACACTGAAGCTTTCTTT.

V usage is TRBV5-1 and J usage is TRBJ2-1, with 9 bases aligning to TRBD2. V was clipped by 4 bases and J by 2 bases; unmatched bases: 7. The CDR3 runs to 16 residues. Germline CDR1 and CDR2: SGHRS and YFSETQ. CDR3 protein: CASSARTSVTYNEQFF. In DNA form, the CDR3 reads TGCGCCAGCAGCGCGAGGACTAGCGTGACCTACAATGAGCAGTTCTTC.

The V and J genes are TRBV19 and TRBJ2-5; D may be TRBD2 (6 bases). Trimming stripped 4 bases from V and 5 bases from J, with 11 bases between. This CDR3 is 13 amino acids long. CDR1 and CDR2 (germline): LNHDA, SQIVND (reference sequence). DNA of the CDR3: TGTGCCAGTAGTAGGCGGCTAGCGGAGACCCAGTACTTC. Translated: CASSRRLAETQYF.

V is TRBV2 and J is TRBJ2-1; 12 bases fit TRBD2. CDR1 is SNHLY and CDR2 is FYNNEI in the germline V gene. Trimming cost V 7 bases and J 4 bases; bases outside gene matches: 5. The CDR3 consists of 15 residues. CDR3 amino acids: CASTRLAGVYNEQFF. In nucleotides, the CDR3 is TGTGCCAGCACTAGACTAGCGGGGGTTTACAATGAGCAGTTCTTC.

V usage is TRBV18 and J usage is TRBJ2-7; 8 bases align to TRBD1. The CDR3 is 15 residues long. Germline values: CDR1 KGHSH, CDR2 LQKENI. Unmatched junction bases numbered 5, after V lost 2 bases and J lost 2 bases. This chain's CDR3 is CASSPGTGKTYEQYF. The CDR3 DNA reads TGTGCCAGCTCACCAGGGACAGGCAAGACCTACGAGCAGTACTTC.

V usage is TRBV7-9 and J usage is TRBJ2-1; D not resolved. Between the trimmed V and J ends, which lost 3 bases and 5 bases, there was a span of 8 bases. Germline CDR1 reads SEHNR; CDR2 reads FQNEAQ (reference sequence). The length of the CDR3 is 13 residues. The CDR3 reads CASSFNANNEQFF. CDR3 DNA: TGTGCCAGCAGCTTTAATGCTAACAATGAGCAGTTCTTC.

The chain employs TRBV5-1 and TRBJ2-2; TRBD2 agrees at 8 bases. Losses at the gene ends were 4 bases for V and 6 bases for J; bases not matched to a gene: 8. Germline V lookup: CDR1 SGHRS, CDR2 YFSETQ. The length of the CDR3 is 15 residues. The CDR3 region is CASSVLREGAGELFF. Written as DNA, the CDR3 is TGCGCCAGCAGCGTCTTACGGGAGGGGGCCGGGGAGCTGTTTTTT.

V gene TRBV5-1 combines with J gene TRBJ2-5, with 9 bases matching TRBD2. Germline V gene lookup returns CDR1 SGHRS and CDR2 YFSETQ. V dropped 0 bases and J dropped 2; count of bases not matched to a gene: 5. The CDR3 is 16 amino acids. The CDR3 is CASSLGAGGSQETQYF. The CDR3 nucleotides are TGCGCCAGCAGCTTGGGAGCGGGAGGCTCTCAAGAGACCCAGTACTTC. Drawing the rest from reference TRBV5-1 and TRBJ2-5, the complete variable domain is KAGVTQTPRYLIKTRGQQVTLSCSPISGHRSVSWYQQTPGQGLQFLFEYFSETQRNKGNFPGRFSGRQFSNSRSEMNVSTLELGDSALYLCASSLGAGGSQETQYFGPGTRLLVL.

As regards this clone: The same CDR3 also results from other DNA sequences found in this sample. The chain employs TRBV28 and TRBJ1-5, with D unresolved. Trimming removed 6 bases from V and 2 bases from J, with 11 bases in between. This CDR3 has 14 amino acids. Germline loops: CDR1 MDHEN, CDR2 SYDVKM. The CDR3 reads CASSPGGGNQPQHF. In DNA, the CDR3 is TGTGCCAGCAGCCCGGGAGGTGGCAATCAGCCCCAGCATTTT.

This clone was counted between two and nine times. CDR3 bases: TGTGCCAGCAGCTTAAAGGGACTTAACACCGGGGAGCTGTTTTTT. Encoded protein: CASSLKGLNTGELFF. The V gene is TRBV7-3, the J gene TRBJ2-2, with TRBD2 as a possible D gene (6 bases). CDR1 is SGHTA, CDR2 FQGTGA, per germline. V lost 1 base, J lost 2 bases, and 8 bases lay in between. CDR3 length: 15 amino acids.

The rearrangement joins TRBV7-2 to TRBJ2-7, with 10 bases lining up with TRBD1. CDR1 and CDR2 (germline): SGHTA, FQGNSA. CDR3 size: 14 residues. V lost 3 bases to trimming and J lost 6 bases; unmatched junction nucleotides: 5. Written as DNA, the CDR3 is TGTGCCAGCAGCTTCGGGACAGGGGTCCTCGAGCAGTACTTC. Amino acids: CASSFGTGVLEQYF.

J is TRBJ2-5 and V is TRBV2; D unresolved. V shed 8 bases and J shed 4 bases, with 20 bases lying between them. In germline, CDR1 is SNHLY, CDR2 FYNNEI. This CDR3 has 15 amino acids. The CDR3 DNA sequence: TGTGCCAGCCACTTCCGGAGATCGGTCGGAGAGACCCAGTACTTC. It is translated as CASHFRRSVGETQYF.

A few counts support this clone. The genes are TRBV4-1 and TRBJ2-3; D call uncertain. The germline V and J ends were trimmed by 3 bases and 3 bases, with 7 bases remaining between them. CDR3 length equals 13 residues. CDR1 is MGHRA and CDR2 is YSYEKL in the germline V gene. The CDR3 sequence is CASSHFSTDTQYF. CDR3 coding DNA: TGCGCCAGCAGCCACTTCAGTACAGATACGCAGTATTTT.

The chain is built from TRBV5-5 and TRBJ1-3; 11 bases map to TRBD1. Germline V CDR1 and CDR2: SGHKS, YYEKEE (reference sequence). V was pared by 4 bases and J by 0 bases, with 12 bases of the junction left unmatched. The CDR3 is 19 residues long. CDR3 bases: TGTGCCAGCAGCCTTGGGACAGGGGGAACTATAAGCTCTGGAAACACCATATATTTT. This gives the protein CASSLGTGGTISSGNTIYF.

The chain uses TRBV24-1 and TRBJ2-7; possibly TRBD2 for D (6 bases). V lost 4 bases and J lost 4, with 7 bases in between. The CDR3 sequence is 12 residues long. The germline V gene has CDR1 KGHDR and CDR2 SFDVKD. The DNA of the CDR3 is TGTGCCACCAGTGAACGGGGGTACGAGCAGTACTTC. Protein product: CATSERGYEQYF.

This rearrangement joins TRBV2 to TRBJ2-1; 8 bases are shared with TRBD2. CDR1 and CDR2 from the germline V gene are SNHLY and FYNNEI. This CDR3 has 17 residues. V shed 4 bases and J 0 bases; nucleotides not matched to a gene: 8. The CDR3 protein is CASSANRGGTSYNEQFF. In nucleotides, the CDR3 is TGTGCCAGCAGTGCTAACCGCGGGGGGACCTCCTACAATGAGCAGTTCTTC.

This chain connects TRBV5-8 to TRBJ1-5; D might be TRBD1 (5 bases). The CDR3 is 15 amino acids. Germline V gene data show CDR1 as SGHTS and CDR2 as YDEGEE. V shed 0 bases and J shed 2 bases, with 9 bases lying between them. CDR3 DNA sequence: TGTGCCAGCAGCTTGGTGGGCAGGGGCAATCAGCCCCAGCATTTT. Encoded protein: CASSLVGRGNQPQHF.

This clone was seen only once. The chain uses TRBV28 and TRBJ2-7; TRBD1 matches at 11 bases. This CDR3 spans 13 amino acids. V lost 5 bases and J lost 6; bases outside the gene matches: 3. CDR1 and CDR2 from the germline V gene are MDHEN and SYDVKM. The CDR3 protein is CASSTGTGGEQYF. CDR3 nucleotide sequence: TGTGCCAGCAGTACCGGGACAGGGGGCGAGCAGTACTTC.